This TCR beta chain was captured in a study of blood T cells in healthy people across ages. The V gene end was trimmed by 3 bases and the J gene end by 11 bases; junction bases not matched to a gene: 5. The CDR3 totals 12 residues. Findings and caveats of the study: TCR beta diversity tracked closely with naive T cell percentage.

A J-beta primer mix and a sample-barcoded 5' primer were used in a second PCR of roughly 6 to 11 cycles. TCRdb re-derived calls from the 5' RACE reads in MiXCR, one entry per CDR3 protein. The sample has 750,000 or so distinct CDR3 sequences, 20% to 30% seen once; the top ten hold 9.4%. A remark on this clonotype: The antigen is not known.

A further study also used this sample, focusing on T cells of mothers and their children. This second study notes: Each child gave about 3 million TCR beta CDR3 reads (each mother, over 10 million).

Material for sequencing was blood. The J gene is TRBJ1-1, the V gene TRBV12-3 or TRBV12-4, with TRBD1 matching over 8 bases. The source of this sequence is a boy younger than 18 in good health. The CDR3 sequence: CASSLRTGKAFF. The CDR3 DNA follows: TGTGCCAGCAGTTTGCGGACAGGGAAGGCTTTCTTT.